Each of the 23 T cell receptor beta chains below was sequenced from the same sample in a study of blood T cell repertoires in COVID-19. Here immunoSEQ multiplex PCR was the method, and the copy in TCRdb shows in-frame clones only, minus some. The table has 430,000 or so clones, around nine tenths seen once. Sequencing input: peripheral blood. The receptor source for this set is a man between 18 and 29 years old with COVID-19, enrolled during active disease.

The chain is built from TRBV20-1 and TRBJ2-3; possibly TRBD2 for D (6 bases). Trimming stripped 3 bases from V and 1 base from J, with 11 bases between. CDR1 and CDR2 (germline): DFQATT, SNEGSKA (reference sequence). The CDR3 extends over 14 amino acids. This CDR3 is CSASTSLGTDTQYF. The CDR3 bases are TGCAGTGCTAGTACTAGCCTTGGCACAGATACGCAGTATTTT.

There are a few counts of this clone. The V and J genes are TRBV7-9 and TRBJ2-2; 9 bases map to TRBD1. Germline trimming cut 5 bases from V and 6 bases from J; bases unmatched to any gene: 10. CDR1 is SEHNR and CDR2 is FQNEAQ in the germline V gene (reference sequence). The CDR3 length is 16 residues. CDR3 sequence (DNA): TGTGCCAGCAGCCCGTCCGGGACAGGGTTCGCCGGGGAGCTGTTTTTT. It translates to CASSPSGTGFAGELFF.

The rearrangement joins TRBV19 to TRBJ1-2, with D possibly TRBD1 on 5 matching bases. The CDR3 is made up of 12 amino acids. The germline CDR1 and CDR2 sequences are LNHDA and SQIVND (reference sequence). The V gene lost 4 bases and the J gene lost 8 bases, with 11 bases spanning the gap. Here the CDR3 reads CASSNTGGGYTF. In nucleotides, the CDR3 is TGTGCCAGTAGTAACACCGGGGGAGGCTACACCTTC. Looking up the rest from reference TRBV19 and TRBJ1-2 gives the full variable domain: DGGITQSPKYLFRKEGQNVTLSCEQNLNHDAMYWYRQDPGQGLRLIYYSQIVNDFQKGDIAEGYSVSREKKESFPLTVTSAQKNPTAFYLCASSNTGGGYTFGSGTRLTVV.

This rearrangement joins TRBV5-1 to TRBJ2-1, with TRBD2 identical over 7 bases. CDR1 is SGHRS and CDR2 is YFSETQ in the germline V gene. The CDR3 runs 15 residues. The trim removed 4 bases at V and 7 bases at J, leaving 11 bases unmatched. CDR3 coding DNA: TGCGCCAGCAGCCTGACTAGCTCCCCTTTTAATGAGCAGTTCTTC. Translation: CASSLTSSPFNEQFF.

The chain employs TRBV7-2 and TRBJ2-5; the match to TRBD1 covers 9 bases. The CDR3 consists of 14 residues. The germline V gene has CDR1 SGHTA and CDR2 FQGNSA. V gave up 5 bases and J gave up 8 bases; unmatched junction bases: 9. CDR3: CASSLTQGAITQYF. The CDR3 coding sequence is TGTGCCAGCAGCCTTACACAGGGGGCCATAACCCAGTACTTC. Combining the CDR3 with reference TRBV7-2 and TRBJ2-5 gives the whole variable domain GAGVSQSPSNKVTEKGKDVELRCDPISGHTALYWYRQSLGQGLEFLIYFQGNSAPDKSGLPSDRFSAERTGGSVSTLTIQRTQQEDSAVYLCASSLTQGAITQYFGPGTRLLVL.

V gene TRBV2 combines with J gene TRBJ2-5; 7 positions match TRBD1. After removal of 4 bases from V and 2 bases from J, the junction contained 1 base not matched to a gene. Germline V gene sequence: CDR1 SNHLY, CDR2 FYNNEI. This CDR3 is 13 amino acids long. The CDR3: CASSGDRQETQYF. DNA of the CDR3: TGTGCCAGCAGTGGGGACAGACAAGAGACCCAGTACTTC.

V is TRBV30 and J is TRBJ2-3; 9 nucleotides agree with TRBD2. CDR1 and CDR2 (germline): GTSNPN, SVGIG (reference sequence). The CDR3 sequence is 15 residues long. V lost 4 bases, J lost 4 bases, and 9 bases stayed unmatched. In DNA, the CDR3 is TGTGCCTGGACCTTGTACGCGGGAGGGGCAGATACGCAGTATTTT. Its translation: CAWTLYAGGADTQYF.

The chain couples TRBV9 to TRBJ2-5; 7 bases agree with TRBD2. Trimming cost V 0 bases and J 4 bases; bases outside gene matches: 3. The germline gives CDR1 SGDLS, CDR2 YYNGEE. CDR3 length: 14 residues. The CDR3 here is CASSVGIAGETQYF. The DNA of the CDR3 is TGTGCCAGCAGCGTAGGTATAGCGGGAGAGACCCAGTACTTC.

The CDR3 DNA sequence: TGTGCCAGCAGCTTCGACAGGGAGCGTCAGGAGACCCAGTACTTC. It yields the protein CASSFDRERQETQYF. The chain couples TRBV5-4 to TRBJ2-5; TRBD1 matches at 7 bases. The CDR3 has 15 amino acids. V was pared by 2 bases and J by 5 bases, with 9 bases of the junction left unmatched. Looked up from germline, CDR1 is SGHNT and CDR2 is YYREEE (reference sequence). The variable domain in full, completed from reference TRBV5-4 and TRBJ2-5, reads ETGVTQSPTHLIKTRGQQVTLRCSSQSGHNTVSWYQQALGQGPQFIFQYYREEENGRGNFPPRFSGLQFPNYSSELNVNALELDDSALYLCASSFDRERQETQYFGPGTRLLVL.

As DNA, the CDR3 is TGCAGCGTTGAAGAACTAGCGGGAGGGAACTACGAGCAGTACTTC. It is translated as CSVEELAGGNYEQYF. The rearrangement links TRBV29-1 to TRBJ2-7; 13 nucleotides match TRBD2. Germline V gene data show CDR1 as SQVTM and CDR2 as ANQGSEA. The V and J ends lost 0 bases and 3 bases, in that order; junction bases with no gene match: 2. The CDR3 is 15 residues long.

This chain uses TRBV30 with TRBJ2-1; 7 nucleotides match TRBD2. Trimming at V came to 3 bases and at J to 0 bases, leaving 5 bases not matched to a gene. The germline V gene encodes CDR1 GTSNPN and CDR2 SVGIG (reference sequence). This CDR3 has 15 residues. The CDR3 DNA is TGTGCCTGGAGACCGCGGGGGACCTCCTACAATGAGCAGTTCTTC. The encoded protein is CAWRPRGTSYNEQFF.

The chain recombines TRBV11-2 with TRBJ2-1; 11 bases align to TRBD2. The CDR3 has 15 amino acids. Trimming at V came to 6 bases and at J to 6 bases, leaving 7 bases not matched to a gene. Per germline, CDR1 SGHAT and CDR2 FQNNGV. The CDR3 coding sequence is TGTGCCAGCAGTCAAGGACTAGCGGGCCCCAATGAGCAGTTCTTC. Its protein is CASSQGLAGPNEQFF.

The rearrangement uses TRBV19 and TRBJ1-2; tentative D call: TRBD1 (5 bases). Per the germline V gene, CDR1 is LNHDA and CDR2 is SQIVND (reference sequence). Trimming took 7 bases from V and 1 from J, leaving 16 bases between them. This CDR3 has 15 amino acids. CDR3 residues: CASTLGRGHNYGYTF. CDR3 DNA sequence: TGTGCCAGTACCCTTGGAAGGGGCCATAACTATGGCTACACCTTC.

CDR3 region: CASSLGQDTNYGYTF. CDR3 sequence (DNA): TGCGCCAGCAGCCTCGGACAGGACACAAACTATGGCTACACCTTC. The chain employs TRBV5-1 and TRBJ1-2; 7 bases agree with TRBD1. With 4 bases clipped from V and 2 bases from J, the junction kept 8 bases outside the gene matches. Germline V gene lookup returns CDR1 SGHRS and CDR2 YFSETQ. The CDR3 is 15 residues long.

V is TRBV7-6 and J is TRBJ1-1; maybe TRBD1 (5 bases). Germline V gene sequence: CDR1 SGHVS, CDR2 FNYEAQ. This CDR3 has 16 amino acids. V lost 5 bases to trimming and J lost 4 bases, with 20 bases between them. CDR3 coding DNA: TGTGCCAGCAGCGCAGGGTTAGGCTTTCCAGTCACTGAAGCTTTCTTT. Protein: CASSAGLGFPVTEAFF.

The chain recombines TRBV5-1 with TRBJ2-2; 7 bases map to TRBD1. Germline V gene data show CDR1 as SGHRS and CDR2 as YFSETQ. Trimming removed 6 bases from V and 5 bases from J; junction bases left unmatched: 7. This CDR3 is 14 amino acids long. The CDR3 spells CASKIQGRTGELFF. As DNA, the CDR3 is TGCGCCAGCAAGATACAGGGGCGGACCGGGGAGCTGTTTTTT.

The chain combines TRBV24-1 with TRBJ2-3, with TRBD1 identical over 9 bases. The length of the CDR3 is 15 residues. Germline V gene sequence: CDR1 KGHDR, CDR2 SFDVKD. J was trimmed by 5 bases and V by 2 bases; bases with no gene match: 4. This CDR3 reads CATSDSQTGGDTQYF. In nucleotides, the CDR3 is TGTGCCACCAGTGATTCCCAGACAGGGGGAGATACGCAGTATTTT.

The DNA for the CDR3 is TGTGCCAGCAGTGAATCCGGTCGGGACAATGAGCAGTTCTTC. This translates into CASSESGRDNEQFF. The V gene is TRBV25-1, the J gene TRBJ2-1; no reliable D call. The CDR3 contains 14 residues. CDR1 MGHDK and CDR2 SYGVNS come from the germline V gene. V was cut by 1 base and J by 5 bases, with 9 bases left in between.

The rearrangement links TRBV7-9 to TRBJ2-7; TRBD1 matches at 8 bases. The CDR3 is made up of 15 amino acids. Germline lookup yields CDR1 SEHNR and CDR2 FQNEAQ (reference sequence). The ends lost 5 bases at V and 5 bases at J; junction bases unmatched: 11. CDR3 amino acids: CASSPWGRGQHEQYF. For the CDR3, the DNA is TGTGCCAGCAGCCCGTGGGGCAGGGGGCAACACGAGCAGTACTTC. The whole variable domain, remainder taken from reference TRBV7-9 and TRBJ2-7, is DTGVSQNPRHKITKRGQNVTFRCDPISEHNRLYWYRQTLGQGPEFLTYFQNEAQLEKSRLLSDRFSAERPKGSFSTLEIQRTEQGDSAMYLCASSPWGRGQHEQYFGPGTRLTVT.

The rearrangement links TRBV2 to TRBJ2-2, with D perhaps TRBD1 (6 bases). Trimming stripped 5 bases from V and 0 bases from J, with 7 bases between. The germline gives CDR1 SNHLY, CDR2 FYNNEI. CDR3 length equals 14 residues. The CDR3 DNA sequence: TGTGCCAGCAGTAGGACAGCGAACACCGGGGAGCTGTTTTTT. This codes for CASSRTANTGELFF. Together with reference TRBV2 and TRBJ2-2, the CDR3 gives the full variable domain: EPEVTQTPSHQVTQMGQEVILRCVPISNHLYFYWYRQILGQKVEFLVSFYNNEISEKSEIFDDQFSVERPDGSNFTLKIRSTKLEDSAMYFCASSRTANTGELFFGEGSRLTVL.

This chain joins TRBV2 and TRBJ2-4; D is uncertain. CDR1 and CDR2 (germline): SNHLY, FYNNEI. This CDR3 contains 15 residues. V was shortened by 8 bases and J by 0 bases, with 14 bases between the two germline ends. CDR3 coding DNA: TGTGCCAGCTCCACCGTAGAGTTAGCCAAAAACATTCAGTACTTC. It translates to CASSTVELAKNIQYF.

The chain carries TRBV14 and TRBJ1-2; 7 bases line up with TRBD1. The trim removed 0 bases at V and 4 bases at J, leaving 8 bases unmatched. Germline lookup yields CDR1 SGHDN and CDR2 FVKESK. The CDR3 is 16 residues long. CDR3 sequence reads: CASSQDPGTATYGYTF. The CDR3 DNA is TGTGCCAGCAGCCAAGACCCCGGGACAGCGACCTATGGCTACACCTTC.

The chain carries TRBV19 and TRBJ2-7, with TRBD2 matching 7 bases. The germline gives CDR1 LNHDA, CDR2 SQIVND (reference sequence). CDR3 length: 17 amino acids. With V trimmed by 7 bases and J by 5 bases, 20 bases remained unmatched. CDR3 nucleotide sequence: TGTGCCAGTACCGGGAGGCAGCTAGACCCGCTGGAGGACGAGCAGTACTTC. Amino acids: CASTGRQLDPLEDEQYF.